This is a list of T cell receptor beta chains from one sample in a study of blood T cell repertoires in COVID-19. Sequencing used immunoSEQ multiplex PCR; TCRdb keeps in-frame clones, though not all of them. Here the sample spans about 380,000 clones, about 80% being singletons. Specimen: peripheral blood. The receptor source for this set is a human donor with acute or convalescent COVID-19. The donor label of this sample is uncertain. Both conserved end residues are part of each CDR3. A D gene is named only where the DNA matches it firmly. Some rows mark clone size as missing; the rest say once, few, many or name a class of expanded clone.

.	.	TRBV14	TRBJ1-1	TGTGCCAGCAGCCCGATACGACAGTACACTGAAGCTTTCTTT	CASSPIRQYTEAFF
.	.	TRBV18	TRBJ1-2	TGTGCCAGCTCGAAGAACTCAGGGGATGGCTACACCTTC	CASSKNSGDGYTF
few	.	TRBV18	TRBJ1-6	TGTGCCAGCTCTCTCAGGAATTCACCCCTCCACTTT	CASSLRNSPLHF
.	.	TRBV15	TRBJ2-5	TGTGCCACCAGCGCACGGGGCCAAGAGACCCAGTACTTC	CATSARGQETQYF
.	TRBD1	TRBV18	TRBJ1-1	TGTGCCAGCTCATGGGACAGGGGTACTGAAGCTTTCTTT	CASSWDRGTEAFF
.	.	TRBV7-9	TRBJ2-7	TGTGCCAGCAGCTTAAGCCACTACCCCTACGAGCAGTACTTC	CASSLSHYPYEQYF
.	.	TRBV7-6	TRBJ2-1	TGTGCCAGCAGCTTAGTCAGGGCTCGATACAATGAGCAGTTCTTC	CASSLVRARYNEQFF
.	.	TRBV2	TRBJ1-1	TGTGCCAGCAGTTTGAGGTCTAGCACTGAAGCTTTCTTT	CASSLRSSTEAFF
.	.	TRBV7-9	TRBJ1-1	TGTGCCAGCAGCTTAGCGCTCGGGGGTTCCGCTGAAGCTTTCTTT	CASSLALGGSAEAFF
.	TRBD1	TRBV5-1	TRBJ1-6	TGCGCCAGCAGCCGGACAGGGGGCAATTCACCCCTCCACTTT	CASSRTGGNSPLHF
.	TRBD2	TRBV30	TRBJ2-2	TGTGCCTGGAGACAAACTAGCGCCGGGGAGCTGTTTTTT	CAWRQTSAGELFF
.	.	TRBV28	TRBJ2-7	TGTGCCAGCAGCCCACCGGGGGGGGCAGGGGGCGAGCAGTACTTC	CASSPPGGAGGEQYF
.	TRBD1	TRBV2	TRBJ1-6	TGTGCCAGCAGGAAGGACAGGACTCTTAATTCACCCCCCCACTTT	CASRKDRTLNSPPHF
.	.	TRBV20-1	TRBJ2-3	TGCAGTGTTAGTTGGGGCGGCCTCACAGATACGCAGTATTTT	CSVSWGGLTDTQYF
.	TRBD2	TRBV3-1/TRBV3-2	TRBJ2-7	TGTGCCAGCAGCCAAGGACTAGCGGAAGCCTACGAGCAGTACTTC	CASSQGLAEAYEQYF
.	.	TRBV10-3	TRBJ1-6	TGTGCCATCAGGGTACAGGTTTTTTCACCCCTCCACTTT	CAIRVQVFSPLHF
.	.	TRBV4-1	TRBJ1-1	TGCGCCAGCAGCCAACAGGGTCACGGTGCCACTGAAGCTTTCTTT	CASSQQGHGATEAFF
.	TRBD1	TRBV15	TRBJ1-2	TGTGCCACCAGCACCGGGACAGCATATGGCTACACCTTC	CATSTGTAYGYTF
many	TRBD1	TRBV5-5	TRBJ1-2	TGTGCCAGCAGCTCGACAGGGGGTTGGGGCTACACCTTC	CASSSTGGWGYTF
.	TRBD2	TRBV11-1	TRBJ2-7	TGTGCCAGCAGCTTAGAACTAGCGGGAGAATATGAGCAGTACTTC	CASSLELAGEYEQYF
.	.	TRBV13	TRBJ2-3	TGTGCCAGCAGCCCGAAGACAGCCCTGAGCACAGATACGCAGTATTTT	CASSPKTALSTDTQYF
.	.	TRBV30	TRBJ2-1	TGTGCCTGGAGTTCACCGGGAAGAGCCAATGAGCAGTTCTTC	CAWSSPGRANEQFF
.	.	TRBV7-8	TRBJ1-5	TGTGCCAGCAGCCGGGGGCATAGCAATCAGCCCCAGCATTTT	CASSRGHSNQPQHF
.	.	TRBV18	TRBJ2-7	TGTGCCAGCTCACCGGACAGAGAATACGAGCAGTACTTC	CASSPDREYEQYF
.	TRBD1	TRBV6-5	TRBJ1-4	TGTGCCAGCACTGCACCGGGACAGAATAATGAAAAACTGTTTTTT	CASTAPGQNNEKLFF
.	TRBD2	TRBV19	TRBJ2-1	TGTGCCAGTAGTCTCGGACGACTAGCGGGGGGACATCACTACAATGAGCAGTTCTTC	CASSLGRLAGGHHYNEQFF
.	TRBD2	TRBV24-1	TRBJ2-1	TGTGCCACCAGTGATTCCGACGGACTAGCGGGAGCGTATAATGAGCAGTTCTTC	CATSDSDGLAGAYNEQFF
.	TRBD1	TRBV15	TRBJ1-2	TGTGCCACCAGCCTGGACAGGAAGGATGGCTACACCTTC	CATSLDRKDGYTF